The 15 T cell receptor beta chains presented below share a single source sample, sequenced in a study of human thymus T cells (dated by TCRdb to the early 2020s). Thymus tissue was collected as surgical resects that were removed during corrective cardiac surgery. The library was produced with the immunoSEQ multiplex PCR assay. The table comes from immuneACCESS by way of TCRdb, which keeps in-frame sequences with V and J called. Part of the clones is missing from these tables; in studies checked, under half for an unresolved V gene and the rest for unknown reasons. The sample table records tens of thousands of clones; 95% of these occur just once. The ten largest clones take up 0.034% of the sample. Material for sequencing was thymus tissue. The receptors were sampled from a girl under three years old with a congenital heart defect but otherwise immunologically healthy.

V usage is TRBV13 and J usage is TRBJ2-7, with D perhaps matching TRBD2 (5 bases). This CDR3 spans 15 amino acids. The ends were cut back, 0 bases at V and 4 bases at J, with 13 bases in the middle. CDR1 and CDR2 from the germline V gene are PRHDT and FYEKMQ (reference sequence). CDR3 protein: CASSLGPQEGYEQYF. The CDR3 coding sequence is TGTGCCAGCAGCTTAGGCCCCCAAGAGGGTTACGAGCAGTACTTC.

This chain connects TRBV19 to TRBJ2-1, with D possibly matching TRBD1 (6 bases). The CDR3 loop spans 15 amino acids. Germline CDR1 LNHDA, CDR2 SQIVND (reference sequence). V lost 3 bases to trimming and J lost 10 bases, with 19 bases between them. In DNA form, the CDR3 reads TGTGCCAGTAGTATGTACAGGCAGGGGATCGGGGAGCAGTTCTTC. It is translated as CASSMYRQGIGEQFF.

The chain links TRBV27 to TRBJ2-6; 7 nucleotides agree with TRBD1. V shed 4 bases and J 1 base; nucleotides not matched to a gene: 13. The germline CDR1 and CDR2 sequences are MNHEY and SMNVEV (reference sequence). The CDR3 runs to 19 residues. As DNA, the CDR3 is TGTGCCAGCAGTTCAACAGGACAGGAAAGGCAATCTGGGGCCAACGTCCTGACTTTC. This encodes CASSSTGQERQSGANVLTF.

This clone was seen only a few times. DNA of the CDR3: TGCGCCAGTGCGGGGCTAGCGGAGAACAGCTCCTACAATGAGCAGTTCTTC. Protein sequence: CASAGLAENSSYNEQFF. The chain combines TRBV5-1 with TRBJ2-1; 7 bases align to TRBD2. With V trimmed by 8 bases and J by 0 bases, 14 bases remained unmatched. Germline V gives CDR1 SGHRS, CDR2 YFSETQ. CDR3 size: 17 residues. Supplemented by reference TRBV5-1 and TRBJ2-1, the full variable domain reads KAGVTQTPRYLIKTRGQQVTLSCSPISGHRSVSWYQQTPGQGLQFLFEYFSETQRNKGNFPGRFSGRQFSNSRSEMNVSTLELGDSALYLCASAGLAENSSYNEQFFGPGTRLTVL.

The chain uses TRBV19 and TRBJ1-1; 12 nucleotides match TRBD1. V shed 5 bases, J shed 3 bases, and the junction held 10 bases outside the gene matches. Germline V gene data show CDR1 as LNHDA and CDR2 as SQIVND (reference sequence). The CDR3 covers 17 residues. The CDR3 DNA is TGTGCCAGTAGTTTATCCGGGACAGGGGGCGAGGACACTGAAGCTTTCTTT. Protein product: CASSLSGTGGEDTEAFF.

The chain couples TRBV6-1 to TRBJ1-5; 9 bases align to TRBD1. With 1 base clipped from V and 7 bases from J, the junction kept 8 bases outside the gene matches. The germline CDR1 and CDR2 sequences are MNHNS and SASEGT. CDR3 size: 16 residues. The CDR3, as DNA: TGTGCCAGCAGTGAAGGGGGGACAGGGAGGGAACAGCCCCAGCATTTT. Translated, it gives CASSEGGTGREQPQHF.

The CDR3 here is CASSLTGTGGGSEQFF. Written as DNA, the CDR3 is TGTGCCAGCAGTTTAACCGGGACAGGGGGTGGAAGTGAGCAGTTCTTC. The chain couples TRBV6-5 to TRBJ2-1, with TRBD1 matching 11 bases. Per germline, CDR1 MNHEY and CDR2 SVGAGI. This CDR3 has 16 amino acids. Trimming removed 4 bases from V and 9 bases from J; junction bases left unmatched: 11.

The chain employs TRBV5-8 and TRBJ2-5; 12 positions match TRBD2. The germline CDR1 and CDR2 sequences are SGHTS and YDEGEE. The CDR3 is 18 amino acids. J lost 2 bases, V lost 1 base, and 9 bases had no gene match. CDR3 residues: CASSLLTSGGYLQETQYF. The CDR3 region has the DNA TGTGCCAGCAGCTTGTTGACTAGCGGGGGTTACCTGCAAGAGACCCAGTACTTC.

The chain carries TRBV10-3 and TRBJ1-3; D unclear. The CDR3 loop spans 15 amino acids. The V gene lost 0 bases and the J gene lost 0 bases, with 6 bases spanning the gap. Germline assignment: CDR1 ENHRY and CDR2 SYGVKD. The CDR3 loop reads CAISESGGSGNTIYF. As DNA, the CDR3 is TGTGCCATCAGTGAGTCGGGCGGCTCTGGAAACACCATATATTTT.

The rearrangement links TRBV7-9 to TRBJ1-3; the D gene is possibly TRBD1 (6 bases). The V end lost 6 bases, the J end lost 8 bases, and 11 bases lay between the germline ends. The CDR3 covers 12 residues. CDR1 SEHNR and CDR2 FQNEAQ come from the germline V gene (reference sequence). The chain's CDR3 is CASSAGAYTIYF. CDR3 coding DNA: TGTGCCAGCAGTGCAGGGGCCTACACCATATATTTT.

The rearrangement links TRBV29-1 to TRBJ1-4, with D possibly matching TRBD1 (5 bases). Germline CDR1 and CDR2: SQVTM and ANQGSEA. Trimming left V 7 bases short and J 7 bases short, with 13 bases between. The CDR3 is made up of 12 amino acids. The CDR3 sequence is CSGQGWGEKLFF. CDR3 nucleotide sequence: TGCAGCGGTCAGGGTTGGGGTGAAAAACTGTTTTTT.

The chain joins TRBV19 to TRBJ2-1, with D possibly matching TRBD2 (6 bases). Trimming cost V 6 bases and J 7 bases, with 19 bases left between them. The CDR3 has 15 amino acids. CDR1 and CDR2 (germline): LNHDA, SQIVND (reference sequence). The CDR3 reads CASRGGRTKPNEQFF. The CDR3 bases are TGTGCCAGTAGAGGAGGGAGGACTAAACCGAATGAGCAGTTCTTC.

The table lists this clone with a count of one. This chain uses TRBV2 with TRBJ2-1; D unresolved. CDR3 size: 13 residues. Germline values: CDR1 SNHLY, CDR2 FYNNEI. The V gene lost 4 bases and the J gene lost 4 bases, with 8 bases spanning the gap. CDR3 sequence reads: CASSGRLYNEQFF. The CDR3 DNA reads TGTGCCAGCAGTGGGCGACTTTACAATGAGCAGTTCTTC.

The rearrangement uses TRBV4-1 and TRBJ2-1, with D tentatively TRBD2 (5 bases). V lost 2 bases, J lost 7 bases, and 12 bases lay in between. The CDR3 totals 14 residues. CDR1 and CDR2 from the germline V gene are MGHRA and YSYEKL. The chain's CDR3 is CASSQIAPGNEQFF. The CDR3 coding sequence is TGCGCCAGCAGCCAAATCGCCCCGGGGAATGAGCAGTTCTTC.

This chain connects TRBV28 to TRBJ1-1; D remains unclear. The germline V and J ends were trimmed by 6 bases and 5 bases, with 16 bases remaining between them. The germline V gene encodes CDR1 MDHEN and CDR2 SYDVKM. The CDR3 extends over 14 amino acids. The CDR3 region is CASRPSSGRTEAFF. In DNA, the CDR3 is TGTGCCAGCAGGCCGAGCTCCGGTCGTACTGAAGCTTTCTTT.